This TCR beta chain was sequenced during a study of CD8+ T cells in alopecia areata. Study background: Treated patients were dosed with oral tofacitinib, taking 5 to 10 mg twice daily.

In alopecia areata patients, both lesional scalp punch biopsies and peripheral blood were collected. Following RNA extraction, reverse transcription yielded cDNA that acted as the sequencing template. Profiling relied on immunoSEQ multiplex PCR, and the TCRdb table lists in-frame clones only, not all of them. The table lists some 170,000 clones, approximately 56% of them singletons. This CDR3 has 11 amino acids. V was shortened by 0 bases and J by 11 bases, with 11 bases between the two germline ends. Germline V gene sequence: CDR1 GTSNPN, CDR2 SVGIG (reference sequence). This TCR came from a human donor with alopecia areata. Specimen: CD4+ T cells sorted from blood, collected at week 0. The chain is built from TRBV30 and TRBJ2-7, with D possibly called TRBD1 or TRBD2 (5 bases each). For the CDR3, the DNA is TGTGCCTGGAGTGTTGTGGGGACGAAGTACTTC. It is translated as CAWSVVGTKYF.